This is a list of T cell receptor beta chains from one sample in a study of cytomegalovirus exposure and HLA in healthy donors. The repertoire was sequenced with immunoSEQ multiplex PCR; TCRdb's copy has only in-frame clones and lacks some. The sample has 150,000 to 200,000 clones; 84% are singletons. The sequenced sample consisted of PBMCs. These receptors were obtained from a boy aged 10-17 years in good health and CMV-seronegative. Both conserved end residues are part of each CDR3. D genes are given only for firm matches. Expanded clones get a size class; other rows say once, few or many, or leave the size out.

v_gene,d_gene,j_gene,abundance,CDR3nt,CDR3aa
TRBV6-6,TRBD2,TRBJ2-7,-,TGTGCCAGCAGCCGACTAGCGGGAGGCAACTACGAGCAGTACTTC,CASSRLAGGNYEQYF
TRBV7-9,-,TRBJ1-4,-,TGTGCCAGCAGCTGGGACTCAACTAATGAAAAACTGTTTTTT,CASSWDSTNEKLFF
TRBV19,TRBD1,TRBJ2-7,once,TGTGCCAGTAGTATAGTGGCCGGGAAGGACAGGCGCTACGAGCAGTACTTC,CASSIVAGKDRRYEQYF
TRBV7-9,-,TRBJ1-2,-,TGTGCCAGCAGCTTAGACCGCGGGGAGAGGCATGGCTACACCTTC,CASSLDRGERHGYTF
TRBV29-1,-,TRBJ1-2,-,TGCAGCGTATCGGACTATGGCTACACCTTC,CSVSDYGYTF
TRBV4-1,-,TRBJ1-2,-,TGCGCCAGCAGCCAAGTAATTCCGAGGGACAAAGCTAACTATGGCTACACCTTC,CASSQVIPRDKANYGYTF
TRBV2,TRBD2,TRBJ2-7,-,TGTGCCAGCAGTGAAGGTCAGGGCCCGGGACTAGTAAGTTACGAGCAGTACTTC,CASSEGQGPGLVSYEQYF
TRBV30,-,TRBJ1-6,-,TGTGCCCGGCAGGATCGGAATTCACCCCTCCACTTT,CARQDRNSPLHF
TRBV30,-,TRBJ1-2,once,TGTGCCTGGATCGGGGGATGGGCTCAGGGTGGCTACACCTTC,CAWIGGWAQGGYTF
TRBV10-3,TRBD2,TRBJ2-7,-,TGTGCCATCAGCGCCAGGACTAGCGTCTCTGCCTACGAGCAGTACTTC,CAISARTSVSAYEQYF
TRBV15,TRBD1,TRBJ1-2,-,TGTGCCACCAGCAGAGGGGGACAGTCCTATGGCTACACCTTC,CATSRGGQSYGYTF
TRBV5-1,-,TRBJ2-5,few,TGCGCCAGCAGCTTGGGTGGCAGCCAAGAGACCCAGTACTTC,CASSLGGSQETQYF
TRBV7-9,-,TRBJ1-1,-,TGTGCCAGCAGCTTAGATCCCCAGAACCAAGCTTTCTTT,CASSLDPQNQAFF
TRBV10-3,-,TRBJ1-2,-,TGTGCCATCAGTGAGGAGGCGGACTATGGCTACACCTTC,CAISEEADYGYTF
TRBV18,-,TRBJ2-1,-,TGTGCCAGCTCACCACCGTTCGGGGGAAATGAGCAGTTCTTC,CASSPPFGGNEQFF
TRBV14,-,TRBJ1-1,-,TGTGCCAGCAGCCAAGTAGCGGGGGGCACTGAAGCTTTCTTT,CASSQVAGGTEAFF
TRBV6-5,TRBD1,TRBJ2-2,-,TGTGCCAGCAGTTACTCCAGGGGGCCGAACACCGGGGAGCTGTTTTTT,CASSYSRGPNTGELFF
TRBV2,TRBD2,TRBJ2-1,-,TGTGCCAGCAACGGGGGGGTCCATGAGCAGTTCTTC,CASNGGVHEQFF